A single sample gave rise to the 19 T cell receptor beta chains below, sequenced in a study of cytomegalovirus exposure and HLA in healthy donors. The PCR had 60 Vbeta and 13 Jbeta primers. Sequencing was performed with immunoSEQ multiplex PCR; in TCRdb, only in-frame clones are kept and a portion is missing. This sample has 90,000 or so clones, with roughly 80% found just once. The specimen sequenced was PBMCs. These receptors were obtained from a man under 40 in good health and CMV-seropositive.

The chain combines TRBV15 with TRBJ1-5, with TRBD1 matching 8 bases. CDR3 length: 18 residues. J was trimmed by 4 bases and V by 0 bases; bases with no gene match: 11. Germline V gives CDR1 LNHNV, CDR2 YYDKDF (reference sequence). CDR3 coding DNA: TGTGCCACCAGCAGAGATGCAGGCGGACAGGGTGTTAATCAGCCCCAGCATTTT. It is translated as CATSRDAGGQGVNQPQHF.

The chain links TRBV2 to TRBJ1-5; D might be TRBD1 (6 bases). Trimming took 4 bases from V and 2 from J, leaving 15 bases between them. Germline CDR1 SNHLY, CDR2 FYNNEI. CDR3 length equals 16 residues. The CDR3 sequence: CASSVRRGSGNQPQHF. The DNA of the CDR3 is TGTGCCAGCAGTGTGCGCAGGGGAAGCGGCAATCAGCCCCAGCATTTT.

This chain joins TRBV7-3 and TRBJ2-1; TRBD2 matches 11 bases. The CDR3 runs 17 residues. CDR1 is SGHTA and CDR2 is FQGTGA in the germline V gene. V dropped 2 bases and J dropped 8; count of bases not matched to a gene: 11. Written as DNA, the CDR3 is TGTGCCAGCAGCTTAGGATCTAGCGGGGGGCTCTCGGATGAGCAGTTCTTC. Protein sequence: CASSLGSSGGLSDEQFF.

A single count supports this clone. Written as DNA, the CDR3 is TGCAGCGCAAGGAAGGGGTCTAATGAAAAACTGTTTTTT. Its translation: CSARKGSNEKLFF. The V and J genes are TRBV29-1 and TRBJ1-4; possible D gene TRBD1, 5 bases. V lost 7 bases, J lost 3 bases, and 12 bases lay in between. This CDR3 region has 13 residues. Germline V CDR1 and CDR2: SQVTM, ANQGSEA.

V gene TRBV13 combines with J gene TRBJ2-5; no clear D. V lost 0 bases and J 1 base, leaving 6 bases between the germline ends. Germline V gene sequence: CDR1 PRHDT, CDR2 FYEKMQ (reference sequence). CDR3 length: 14 amino acids. The CDR3 protein is CASSLGPGQETQYF. The CDR3 nucleotides are TGTGCCAGCAGCTTAGGTCCAGGCCAAGAGACCCAGTACTTC.

The V gene is TRBV6-6, the J gene TRBJ1-6, with 7 bases matching TRBD1. This CDR3 spans 14 amino acids. Germline V gene sequence: CDR1 MNHNY, CDR2 SVGAGI (reference sequence). V lost 5 bases to trimming and J lost 6 bases; unmatched junction nucleotides: 4. The CDR3 nucleotides read TGTGCCAGCAGTAGGGACAGAGGTAATTCACCCCTCCACTTT. Its protein is CASSRDRGNSPLHF.

Comment on this clone: A single base is all that separates this from a far larger clone, so a read error is likely. The rearrangement links TRBV6-1 to TRBJ1-6, with 8 nucleotides matching TRBD1. Looked up from germline, CDR1 is MNHNS and CDR2 is SASEGT. This CDR3 is 14 amino acids long. Here the CDR3 DNA reads TGTGCCAGCTCAGCGACAGGGGAGAATTCACCCCCCCACTTT. Residues: CASSATGENSPPHF.

The chain joins TRBV27 to TRBJ1-3; 10 nucleotides line up with TRBD1. J was trimmed by 0 bases and V by 7 bases; bases with no gene match: 15. The CDR3 has 19 residues. Germline values: CDR1 MNHEY, CDR2 SMNVEV (reference sequence). The CDR3 nucleotides read TGTGCCAGCACCTCCGTCGGGGGGACAGGGGACTCCTCTGGAAACACCATATATTTT. The encoded protein is CASTSVGGTGDSSGNTIYF.

The chain is built from TRBV9 and TRBJ2-2; 7 bases agree with TRBD1. Germline V gives CDR1 SGDLS, CDR2 YYNGEE. The V and J ends lost 3 bases and 1 base, in that order; junction bases with no gene match: 3. The CDR3 spans 15 residues. The CDR3 sequence: CASSGRTGNTGELFF. The DNA for the CDR3 is TGTGCCAGCAGCGGAAGGACAGGGAACACCGGGGAGCTGTTTTTT.

This clone was picked up one time. The V and J genes are TRBV5-1 and TRBJ2-1; 9 bases align to TRBD1. The CDR3 spans 18 residues. Germline assignment: CDR1 SGHRS and CDR2 YFSETQ. Trimming cost V 6 bases and J 1 base; bases outside gene matches: 14. This CDR3 is CASKDWDRAHSSYNEQFF. The CDR3 DNA is TGCGCCAGCAAGGATTGGGACAGGGCCCACTCTTCCTACAATGAGCAGTTCTTC.

The chain has TRBV9 and TRBJ2-5, with D unresolved. Per the germline V gene, CDR1 is SGDLS and CDR2 is YYNGEE. V lost 4 bases, J lost 0 bases, and 13 bases lay in between. This CDR3 has 15 amino acids. The CDR3: CASSFRAVYQETQYF. The CDR3, as DNA: TGTGCCAGCAGCTTCCGCGCGGTGTACCAAGAGACCCAGTACTTC.

The rearrangement joins TRBV9 to TRBJ2-7; 8 bases are shared with TRBD1. This CDR3 spans 14 amino acids. V lost 3 bases and J lost 2; bases outside the gene matches: 4. Per the germline V gene, CDR1 is SGDLS and CDR2 is YYNGEE. CDR3 loop: CASSARQGTYEQYF. Written as DNA, the CDR3 is TGTGCCAGCAGCGCCCGACAGGGGACCTACGAGCAGTACTTC.

The sample holds a few counts of this clone. This sequence joins TRBV11-2 and TRBJ2-2; TRBD2 is a possible D gene (6 bases). CDR1 is SGHAT, CDR2 FQNNGV, per germline. The V end lost 1 base, the J end lost 0 bases, and 12 bases lay between the germline ends. The CDR3 is 17 amino acids. In DNA, the CDR3 is TGTGCCAGCAGCTTAGTAGTGGCGGGGACGAACACCGGGGAGCTGTTTTTT. It specifies CASSLVVAGTNTGELFF.

Of note for this clone: Germline and junction disagree at one end, which may indicate a read error. V is TRBV7-9 and J is TRBJ1-2; 10 bases fit TRBD1. The CDR3 consists of 16 residues. Germline lookup yields CDR1 SEHNR and CDR2 FQNEAQ (reference sequence). CDR3 in amino acids: CSSSLAGTGANYGYTF. The CDR3 coding sequence is TGTTCCAGCAGCTTAGCAGGGACAGGGGCGAACTATGGCTACACCTTC.

The chain employs TRBV28 and TRBJ1-2; D is unclear. The CDR3 spans 16 residues. The V gene's germline CDR1 is MDHEN and CDR2 SYDVKM. V lost 5 bases, J lost 7 bases, and 23 bases lay in between. The CDR3 region has the DNA TGTGCCAGCAGTGGTCTAGGGATCGGCGCAGCGGGTGGCTACACCTTC. Translating gives CASSGLGIGAAGGYTF.

This clone was counted between two and nine times. V is TRBV7-3 and J is TRBJ1-6; maybe TRBD1 (5 bases). The CDR3 length is 13 residues. Trimming pared 1 base from V and 7 bases from J, leaving 5 bases between. The germline gives CDR1 SGHTA, CDR2 FQGTGA. CDR3 loop: CASSLNRNSPLHF. CDR3 nucleotides: TGTGCCAGCAGCTTAAACAGGAATTCACCCCTCCACTTT.

The gene calls are TRBV28 and TRBJ1-3; possible D gene TRBD1, 5 bases. The CDR3 consists of 14 residues. CDR1 is MDHEN and CDR2 is SYDVKM in the germline V gene. Trimming removed 5 bases at V and 1 base at J, with 9 bases between. The CDR3 DNA follows: TGTGCCAGCAGTATCAGGGTGTCTGGAAACACCATATATTTT. Protein product: CASSIRVSGNTIYF.

This chain uses TRBV11-2 with TRBJ2-7, with TRBD1 identical over 9 bases. CDR1 SGHAT and CDR2 FQNNGV come from the germline V gene. There are 13 residues in the CDR3. Trimming at V came to 5 bases and at J to 7 bases, leaving 6 bases not matched to a gene. The CDR3 reads CASSRDRVGEQYF. In DNA form, the CDR3 reads TGTGCCAGCAGCCGGGACAGGGTAGGAGAGCAGTACTTC.

For the CDR3, the DNA is TGTGCCTGGGGAAGCGGGGGGGCCAGCACAGATACGCAGTATTTT. This encodes CAWGSGGASTDTQYF. V gene TRBV30 combines with J gene TRBJ2-3, with 10 bases that match TRBD2. The junction had 5 bases not matched to a gene; V was cut back by 5 bases and J by 0 bases. The CDR3 contains 15 residues. CDR1 is GTSNPN, CDR2 SVGIG, per germline (reference sequence).